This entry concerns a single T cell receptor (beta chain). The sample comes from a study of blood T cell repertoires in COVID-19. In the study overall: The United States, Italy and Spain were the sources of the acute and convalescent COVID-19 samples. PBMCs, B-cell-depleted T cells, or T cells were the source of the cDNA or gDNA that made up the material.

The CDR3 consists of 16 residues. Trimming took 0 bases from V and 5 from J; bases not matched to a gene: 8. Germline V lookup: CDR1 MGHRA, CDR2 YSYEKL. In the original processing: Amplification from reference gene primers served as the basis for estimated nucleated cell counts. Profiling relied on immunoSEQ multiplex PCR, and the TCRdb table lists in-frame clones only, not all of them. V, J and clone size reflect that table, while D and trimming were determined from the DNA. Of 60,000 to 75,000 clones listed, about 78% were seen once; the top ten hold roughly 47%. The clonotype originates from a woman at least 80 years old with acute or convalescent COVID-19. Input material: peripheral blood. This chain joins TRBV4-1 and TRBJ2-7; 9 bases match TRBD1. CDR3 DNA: TGCGCCAGCAGCCAAGATATGGGACAGGGACTCCACGAGCAGTACTTC. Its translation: CASSQDMGQGLHEQYF.